The sequence of this T cell receptor (beta chain) was determined in a study of post-analysis software for immune sequencing data. Notes on the study in general: Controls showed lower frequencies than patients for roughly five TRBV segments, and TRBV5-6, TRBV5-1 and TRBV20-1 were among these. Strong co-clustering by F measure was evident for samples that had been prepared in the same batch.

CDR1 is SGHTA, CDR2 FQGNSA, per germline. The V gene lost 7 bases and the J gene lost 5 bases, with 17 bases spanning the gap. The CDR3 runs 14 residues. This clonotype has a handful of counts. The antigen is not known. cDNA libraries of TCR beta carried unique molecular identifiers. TCRdb ran MiXCR on the PCR reads and lists one entry per CDR3 protein. The sample contains around 440,000 distinct CDR3 sequences, around 40% of which appear only once. The V gene is TRBV7-2, the J gene TRBJ1-2; D possibly corresponds to TRBD1 (6 bases). This receptor was identified in a girl under 18 with multiple sclerosis. The sample consisted of blood. CDR3 sequence reads: CASTAGGQVYGYTF. The CDR3 coding sequence is TGTGCCAGCACCGCTGGGGGGCAGGTATATGGCTACACCTTC. Together with reference TRBV7-2 and TRBJ1-2, the CDR3 gives the full variable domain: GAGVSQSPSNKVTEKGKDVELRCDPISGHTALYWYRQSLGQGLEFLIYFQGNSAPDKSGLPSDRFSAERTGGSVSTLTIQRTQQEDSAVYLCASTAGGQVYGYTFGSGTRLTVV.